This T cell receptor beta chain was identified in a study of TIL therapy for anti-PD-1-resistant metastatic lung cancer listed by TCRdb under 2021. Regarding the complete study: Before any PD-1/PD-L1 blockade was given, tumors were harvested, nivolumab was then administered, and patients who progressed went on to receive lymphodepletion, an infusion of expanded TIL, and IL-2. Among the enrolled patients, the median age was about 50 years (range roughly 38-75), and the median tumor PD-L1 proportion score was roughly 6%. The cohort was composed predominantly of lung adenocarcinoma, with a few EGFR-mutant and two ALK-rearranged tumors included, and half of patients were identified as current or former smokers. T cell receptor beta sequencing of tumor and peripheral blood was used to follow clonotypes across the tumor, the expanded TIL product and serial blood samples. Across the cohort, whole-exome sequencing showed a median non-synonymous tumor mutation burden of approximately 1.5 mutations per megabase.

What the authors observed across the whole study: The study protocol defined all tumor marker inferences as exploratory. Because the cohort was highly selected, with more treatment-naive, never-smoker and oncogene-addicted patients than is typical, generalizability is limited. Clonotypes from the infused TIL partially replaced the baseline peripheral repertoire and then declined over months, and persistence showed no apparent association with response.

Based on the germline V gene, the CDR1 and CDR2 sequences are SGDLS and YYNGEE. V lost 1 base and J lost 2 bases; the stretch between them is 12 bases long. The CDR3 spans 16 residues, from the cysteine through the phenylalanine. The entry retains the CDR3 DNA only, 48 bases that are in frame from base 1. Using bias-controlled multiplex PCR with the immunoSEQ v3 hsTCRB kit, the TCR beta CDR3 regions were amplified from genomic DNA. TCR libraries were sequenced on an Illumina NextSeq 500 to some 2 million read pairs for survey level or about 5-6.5 million for deep level. The study's own analysis went as follows. V, D and J genes were assigned, non-productive sequences were removed, and clonality was reported by immunoSEQ Analyzer software. Repertoires were compared by productive Simpson clonality and by the Morisita overlap index of productive TRB rearrangements between infused TIL and blood. The absolute count of a clonotype in blood was estimated by multiplying the lymphocyte count by the CD3+ fraction and by the productive frequency of the clone. Here the immuneACCESS table is served through TCRdb, limited to in-frame sequences with V and J called. Missing clones are a known gap in these copies; in checked studies unresolved V genes cover under half, and the rest lacks a known reason. Clone size and the V and J calls come from that table; the DNA yielded D and trimming. Present in this sample are tens of thousands of clones, roughly two thirds of which were seen just once. In total, the top ten clones hold about 6.8% of the sample.

About this clone: There is no known antigen for this receptor. Nothing much larger sits one base from this clone, and base qualities are not available.

The time point label for this specimen denotes: pre-treatment sample, taken before nivolumab and TIL therapy. Between late 2017 and January 2020, a dual-center phase I trial enrolled adults who had stage 4 NSCLC. The samples were obtained from a phase I trial that was single-arm and open-label and tested tumor-infiltrating lymphocyte therapy combined with nivolumab in advanced non-small cell lung cancer. Blood mononuclear cells from EDTA tubes were isolated by Ficoll gradient, snap-frozen as pellets, and DNA was extracted with a Qiagen mini-prep kit. The receptor's source is a person between 25 and 80 years old with non-small cell lung cancer. The chain links TRBV9 with TRBJ2-2; TRBD2 is perhaps the D gene, given 5 matching bases. The sample was blood, taken at baseline. CDR3 sequence: CASSVLRTLNTGELFF. The nucleotide sequence reads as follows: TGTGCCAGCAGCGTACTCCGGACTCTAAACACCGGGGAGCTGTTTTTT.